The following is a T cell receptor (beta chain) sequence with its context. The antigen remains undetermined. These data come from a study of spatial heterogeneity in lung cancer. Study background: The library had UMIs, and each TCR and UMI pair averaged more than ten raw reads.

Time point reported: sample taken at primary tumor resection. Unsorted whole RNA of tumor, nontumor lung or frozen PBMC was sequenced. TCR cDNA molecules were tagged individually, and each one carried a unique molecular identifier. In TCRdb, the 5' RACE reads were re-called with MiXCR into one record per CDR3 protein. The top ten clones hold 14% of a sample with some 23,000 distinct CDR3 sequences, approximately 7% of them seen once. Study findings and constraints: Blood carried ubiquitous expanded tumor TCRs more at resection than follow-up.

V lost 5 bases to trimming and J lost 9 bases, with 17 bases between them. This CDR3 comprises 14 residues. Germline V lookup: CDR1 SGHVS, CDR2 FNYEAQ. V and J are TRBV7-6 and TRBJ2-1; D is perhaps TRBD2 (5 bases). The starting material was PBMCs, obtained at surgery. This receptor was taken from a male donor with early-stage non-small cell lung cancer. The CDR3 nucleotides read TGTGCCAGCAGCCCCTACGTGGCTAGCAGTGAGCAGTTCTTC. This codes for CASSPYVASSEQFF.